The next 25 T cell receptor beta chains were all read from a single sample in a study of T cell responses to AZD1222 COVID-19 vaccine. This table comes from immunoSEQ multiplex PCR, and its TCRdb copy is limited to in-frame clones, with some not included. The sample holds about 82,000 clones; 90% are singletons and the top ten take approximately 5.2%. The source was peripheral blood, collected on day 0 of AZD1222 vaccination. The receptors come from an adult in good health.

J is TRBJ2-7 and V is TRBV3-1 (or the pseudogene TRBV3-2); possible D gene TRBD2, 5 bases. Germline CDR1 and CDR2: LGHDT and YNNKEL (reference sequence). The V end lost 3 bases, the J end lost 1 base, and 10 bases lay between the germline ends. The CDR3 sequence is 14 residues long. The CDR3 spells CASSHWTSSYEQYF. The CDR3, as DNA: TGTGCCAGCAGCCACTGGACTTCATCCTACGAGCAGTACTTC.

V usage is TRBV7-9 and J usage is TRBJ2-7; 10 bases are a match to TRBD1. Looked up from germline, CDR1 is SEHNR and CDR2 is FQNEAQ (reference sequence). The CDR3 spans 15 residues. After removal of 5 bases from V and 5 bases from J, the junction contained 9 bases not matched to a gene. DNA of the CDR3: TGTGCCAGCAGCCTACGGGACAGGGGAACTGACGAGCAGTACTTC. Its protein is CASSLRDRGTDEQYF. The whole variable domain, remainder taken from reference TRBV7-9 and TRBJ2-7, is DTGVSQNPRHKITKRGQNVTFRCDPISEHNRLYWYRQTLGQGPEFLTYFQNEAQLEKSRLLSDRFSAERPKGSFSTLEIQRTEQGDSAMYLCASSLRDRGTDEQYFGPGTRLTVT.

This chain joins TRBV4-1 and TRBJ1-5, with TRBD1 matching over 9 bases. Germline CDR1 reads MGHRA; CDR2 reads YSYEKL. Losses at the gene ends were 1 base for V and 4 bases for J; bases not matched to a gene: 8. The CDR3 is made up of 17 amino acids. CDR3 DNA sequence: TGCGCCAGCAGCCAAGTTTCCGGGACAGGGAGGAATCAGCCCCAGCATTTT. Its protein product is CASSQVSGTGRNQPQHF.

The chain has TRBV6-5 and TRBJ1-2; D not certain. V dropped 6 bases and J dropped 4 bases, with 15 bases sitting between them. Germline V gives CDR1 MNHEY, CDR2 SVGAGI. This CDR3 has 14 amino acids. Written as DNA, the CDR3 is TGTGCCAGCAGGAGTTCGGGGTTCGGCTATGGCTACACCTTC. Protein: CASRSSGFGYGYTF.

This chain joins TRBV2 and TRBJ1-6; D unclear. The CDR3 is 16 amino acids. From germline, CDR1 is SNHLY and CDR2 FYNNEI. Trimming took off 5 bases at V and 3 bases at J, with 14 bases between the two ends. CDR3 residues: CASSPEAGVYNSPLHF. CDR3 in DNA: TGTGCCAGCAGTCCCGAGGCCGGGGTCTATAATTCACCCCTCCACTTT.

The chain couples TRBV7-9 to TRBJ1-5; D uncertain. The CDR3 has 17 residues. Germline CDR1 reads SEHNR; CDR2 reads FQNEAQ (reference sequence). Between the trimmed V and J ends, which lost 5 bases and 2 bases, there was a span of 19 bases. CDR3: CASSIESPGNGNQPQHF. In nucleotides, the CDR3 is TGTGCCAGCAGCATAGAGTCCCCAGGAAATGGCAATCAGCCCCAGCATTTT.

This rearrangement joins TRBV3-1 (or the pseudogene TRBV3-2) to TRBJ1-6; D call uncertain. CDR1 and CDR2 from the germline V gene are LGHDT and YNNKEL (reference sequence). The CDR3 covers 14 residues. V lost 0 bases to trimming and J lost 10 bases, with 10 bases between them. DNA of the CDR3: TGTGCCAGCAGCCAAGATGACACTTTGTCACCCCTCCACTTT. It yields the protein CASSQDDTLSPLHF.

The chain has TRBV28 and TRBJ2-3; 13 nucleotides match TRBD2. This CDR3 has 18 residues. Germline values: CDR1 MDHEN, CDR2 SYDVKM. V was clipped by 3 bases and J by 4 bases; unmatched bases: 10. CDR3 bases: TGTGCCAGCAGTTTGGGGACCGGGACTAGCGGGATTTCAGATACGCAGTATTTT. It translates to CASSLGTGTSGISDTQYF.

The rearrangement uses TRBV7-2 and TRBJ2-2, with no clear D. V was trimmed by 1 base and J by 13 bases, leaving 10 bases between them. Germline CDR1 SGHTA, CDR2 FQGNSA. The CDR3 extends over 12 amino acids. The CDR3 here is CASSLGSLRLFF. As DNA, the CDR3 is TGTGCCAGCAGCTTAGGTAGCCTGAGGCTGTTTTTT.

The CDR3 protein is CASTPSAETEAFF. The CDR3 DNA sequence: TGTGCCAGCACCCCATCGGCGGAGACTGAAGCTTTCTTT. The chain carries TRBV12-3 or TRBV12-4 and TRBJ1-1; no firm D call. This CDR3 region has 13 residues. Trimming took off 7 bases at V and 5 bases at J, with 14 bases between the two ends.

The chain combines TRBV6-5 with TRBJ1-2; D possibly corresponds to TRBD1 (5 bases). The CDR3 runs to 14 residues. The ends were cut back, 2 bases at V and 4 bases at J, with 11 bases in the middle. Germline lookup yields CDR1 MNHEY and CDR2 SVGAGI. CDR3 coding DNA: TGTGCCAGCAGTTACAGCAGGGAGAGCTATGGCTACACCTTC. Amino acid sequence: CASSYSRESYGYTF.

This sequence joins TRBV2 and TRBJ1-5; D gene unclear. Trimming removed 3 bases from V and 6 bases from J, with 6 bases in between. Germline V lookup: CDR1 SNHLY, CDR2 FYNNEI. This CDR3 has 12 residues. CDR3 DNA: TGTGCCAGCAGTGACTGGGGTCAGCCCCAGCATTTT. This encodes CASSDWGQPQHF.

The chain couples TRBV6-2 or TRBV6-3 to TRBJ1-1, with 7 positions matching TRBD1. The CDR3 has 15 residues. The V and J ends lost 5 bases and 2 bases, in that order; junction bases with no gene match: 8. Germline V CDR1 and CDR2: MNHEY, SVGEGT. The CDR3 spells CASSLDRDRNTEAFF. The CDR3 region has the DNA TGTGCCAGCAGTCTGGATCGGGACAGAAACACTGAAGCTTTCTTT.

The chain couples TRBV27 to TRBJ1-6; tentative D call: TRBD1 (5 bases). The CDR3 runs 14 residues. The germline V gene encodes CDR1 MNHEY and CDR2 SMNVEV (reference sequence). V lost 7 bases, J lost 7 bases, and 14 bases lay in between. The CDR3 region has the DNA TGTGCCAGCACCCCCTGGGGGTCGAATTCACCCCTCCACTTT. Protein sequence: CASTPWGSNSPLHF.

The chain employs TRBV15 and TRBJ2-1; D possibly corresponds to TRBD2 (7 bases). The CDR3 sequence is 15 residues long. Per the germline V gene, CDR1 is LNHNV and CDR2 is YYDKDF (reference sequence). V was trimmed by 0 bases and J by 9 bases, leaving 15 bases between them. CDR3 protein: CATSRDNGGPVEQFF. In DNA form, the CDR3 reads TGTGCCACCAGCAGAGATAACGGGGGGCCGGTTGAGCAGTTCTTC.

The V gene is TRBV19, the J gene TRBJ1-6; TRBD1 agrees at 7 bases. Germline V lookup: CDR1 LNHDA, CDR2 SQIVND (reference sequence). There are 15 residues in the CDR3. After removal of 6 bases from V and 4 bases from J, the junction contained 6 bases not matched to a gene. CDR3 protein: CASRTPGQYNSPLHF. In DNA, the CDR3 is TGTGCCAGTAGAACCCCGGGACAGTATAATTCACCCCTCCACTTT.

This chain uses TRBV10-2 with TRBJ1-3, with 9 nucleotides matching TRBD1. V trimming: 3 bases; J trimming: 7 bases; junction bases outside the gene matches: 4. Germline loops: CDR1 WSHSY, CDR2 SAAADI. The CDR3 is 14 residues long. The CDR3 here is CASSDTGGRNTIYF. The CDR3 region has the DNA TGCGCCAGCAGTGACACAGGGGGCAGGAACACCATATATTTT.

This chain joins TRBV3-1 (or the pseudogene TRBV3-2) and TRBJ1-1; 9 positions match TRBD1. The germline V gene encodes CDR1 LGHDT and CDR2 YNNKEL (reference sequence). This CDR3 comprises 15 residues. Trimming took 4 bases from V and 5 from J; bases not matched to a gene: 8. The CDR3 spells CASSRQGQGGTEAFF. The CDR3 DNA follows: TGTGCCAGCAGCCGCCAGGGACAGGGCGGGACTGAAGCTTTCTTT.

Written as DNA, the CDR3 is TGCGCCAGCAGCACGTCGGGACAAGATAATTCACCCCTCCACTTT. This codes for CASSTSGQDNSPLHF. The rearrangement joins TRBV5-1 to TRBJ1-6, with D tentatively TRBD1 (6 bases). The ends were cut back, 4 bases at V and 5 bases at J, with 13 bases in the middle. This CDR3 spans 15 amino acids. Germline CDR1 and CDR2: SGHRS and YFSETQ.

The chain employs TRBV9 and TRBJ1-3; possibly TRBD1 for D (6 bases). The length of the CDR3 is 17 residues. The ends were cut back, 3 bases at V and 1 base at J, with 17 bases in the middle. Germline CDR1 reads SGDLS; CDR2 reads YYNGEE. The CDR3 coding sequence is TGTGCCAGCAGCGCATCAGGGGCGCTTTCATCTGGAAACACCATATATTTT. Translating gives CASSASGALSSGNTIYF.

The CDR3, as DNA: TGTGCCATCAGTGAGGGAACAGGGGTTTATAATTCACCCCTCCACTTT. Amino acids: CAISEGTGVYNSPLHF. The V call is TRBV10-3, the J call TRBJ1-6, with 7 bases matching TRBD1. Germline CDR1 and CDR2: ENHRY and SYGVKD. With V trimmed by 2 bases and J by 4 bases, 5 bases remained unmatched. The CDR3 has 16 residues.

The rearrangement links TRBV2 to TRBJ1-3; D may be TRBD1 (5 bases). Germline V gene sequence: CDR1 SNHLY, CDR2 FYNNEI. This CDR3 contains 16 residues. Deletions cut 5 bases from V and 0 bases from J, with 14 bases between. The CDR3 coding sequence is TGTGCCAGCAGTACGATGGGACGGGGCTCTGGAAACACCATATATTTT. Protein: CASSTMGRGSGNTIYF.

This chain's CDR3 is CASTTLQGADYGYTF. The CDR3, as DNA: TGTGCCAGCACCACTTTACAGGGGGCTGACTATGGCTACACCTTC. The chain is built from TRBV7-8 and TRBJ1-2; 9 nucleotides agree with TRBD1. Germline lookup yields CDR1 SGHVS and CDR2 FQNEAQ. The CDR3 is 15 amino acids. V shed 7 bases, J shed 3 bases, and the junction held 9 bases outside the gene matches.

The chain is built from TRBV9 and TRBJ2-4; D not certain. The V end was cut by 4 bases, the J end by 1 base, with 12 bases between. Germline values: CDR1 SGDLS, CDR2 YYNGEE. CDR3 length equals 15 residues. The CDR3 DNA sequence: TGTGCCAGCAGCCCTCGGTCGACCGCCAAAAACATTCAGTACTTC. This gives the protein CASSPRSTAKNIQYF.

This clone was seen a single time. The chain couples TRBV5-1 to TRBJ2-7; D gene unclear. V gave up 0 bases and J gave up 4 bases, with 2 bases separating them. The CDR3 length is 11 residues. Germline V gene sequence: CDR1 SGHRS, CDR2 YFSETQ. In nucleotides, the CDR3 is TGCGCCAGCAGCTTGGGGTACGAGCAGTACTTC. Its translation is CASSLGYEQYF.